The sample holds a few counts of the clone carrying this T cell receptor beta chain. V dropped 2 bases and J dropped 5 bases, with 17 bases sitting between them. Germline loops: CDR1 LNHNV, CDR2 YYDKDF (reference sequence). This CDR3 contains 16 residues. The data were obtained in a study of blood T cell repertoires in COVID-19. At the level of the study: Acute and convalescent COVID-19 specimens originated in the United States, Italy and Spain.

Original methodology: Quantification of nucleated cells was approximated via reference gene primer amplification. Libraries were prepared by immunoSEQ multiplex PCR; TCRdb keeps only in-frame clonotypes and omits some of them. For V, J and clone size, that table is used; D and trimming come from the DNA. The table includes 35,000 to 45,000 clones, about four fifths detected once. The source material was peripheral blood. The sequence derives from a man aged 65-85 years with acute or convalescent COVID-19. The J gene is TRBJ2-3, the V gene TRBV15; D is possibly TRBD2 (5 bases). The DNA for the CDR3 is TGTGCCACCAGCAGATCCTCGGGAATGGGGTTAGATACGCAGTATTTT. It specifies CATSRSSGMGLDTQYF.